This T cell receptor (beta chain) was captured in a study of blood T cells in healthy people across ages. The CDR3 spans 12 residues. Germline assignment: CDR1 MNHNY and CDR2 SVGAGI (reference sequence). V lost 7 bases to trimming and J lost 4 bases; unmatched junction nucleotides: 3. Next came a second PCR, run for about 6 to 11 cycles, which used a sample-barcoded 5' primer along with a J-beta primer mix. TCRdb recomputed calls from the 5' RACE reads with MiXCR, one row per CDR3 protein. The sample shows approximately 800,000 distinct CDR3 sequences, 25% of them seen only once. The draw of peripheral blood yielded approximately 10 milliliters from each donor. This sample also appeared in a second study, on T cells of mothers and their children.

The sequencing sample was made of blood. The V call is TRBV6-6, the J call TRBJ1-2, with TRBD1 matching 7 bases. This receptor was obtained from a boy younger than 18 in good health. The CDR3 region has the DNA TGTGCCAGCAACTCAGGGGGCTATGGCTACACCTTC. This sequence encodes CASNSGGYGYTF.